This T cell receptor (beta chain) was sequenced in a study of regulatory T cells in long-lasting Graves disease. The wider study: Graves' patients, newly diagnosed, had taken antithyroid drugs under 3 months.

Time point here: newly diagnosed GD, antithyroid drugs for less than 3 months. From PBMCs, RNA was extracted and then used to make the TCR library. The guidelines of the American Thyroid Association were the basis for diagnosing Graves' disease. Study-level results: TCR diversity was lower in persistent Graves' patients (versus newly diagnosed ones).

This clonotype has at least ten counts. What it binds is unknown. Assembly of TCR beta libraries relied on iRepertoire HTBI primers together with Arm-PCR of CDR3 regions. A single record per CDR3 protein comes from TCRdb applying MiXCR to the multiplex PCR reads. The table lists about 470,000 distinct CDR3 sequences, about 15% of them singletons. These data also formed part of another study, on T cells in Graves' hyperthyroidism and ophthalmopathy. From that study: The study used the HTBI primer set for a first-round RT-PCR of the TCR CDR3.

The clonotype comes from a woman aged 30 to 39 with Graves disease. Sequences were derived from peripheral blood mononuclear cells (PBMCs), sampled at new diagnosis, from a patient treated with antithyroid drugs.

Here the CDR3 reads CAISEDRGEINYGYTF. The CDR3 DNA reads TGTGCCATCAGTGAGGACAGGGGGGAGATCAACTATGGCTACACCTTC. The gene calls are TRBV10-3 and TRBJ1-2; 9 positions match TRBD1. CDR3 size: 16 residues. Trimming cost V 2 bases and J 2 bases; bases outside gene matches: 6. Per germline, CDR1 ENHRY and CDR2 SYGVKD.